Listed below are T cell receptor beta chains from one sample, sequenced in a study of beta chain features in type 1 diabetes. Measured with immunoSEQ multiplex PCR; TCRdb has only the in-frame clones, and not every one. The data contain hundreds of thousands of clones, around 15% of them singletons. The sequenced sample was naive CD4+ T cells from blood. The receptors derive from a man aged 18 to 29 with type 1 diabetes. Each CDR3 is given with its conserved first and last residue.

CDR3 protein	V gene
CAWGPPTGWNTGELFF	TRBV30
CASSFYGGNTEAFF	TRBV5-1
CASSVVFGQGITDTQYF	TRBV9
CASSSRTGAHEQYF	TRBV7-2
CSVGIRGDTQYF	TRBV29-1
CSFRSGGTQYF	TRBV20-1
CASSQDGTSLDNEQFF	TRBV4-1
CASSVAPGSSGNTIYF	TRBV7-2
CASSLGDTQYF	TRBV6-5
CASSLIGTIQETQYF	TRBV5-1
CASSSTGVIETQYF	TRBV5-1
CASSPGTGPLF	TRBV7-9
CASSLGQVTDTQYF	TRBV5-1
CAIRKRGHTDTQYF	TRBV10-3
CASSSSRGSQVETQYF	TRBV28
CASSAVGHTDTQYF	TRBV25-1
CASSLGHGGTHEQYF	TRBV7-2
CASSVFSSGANVLTF	TRBV9
CASSRTGINLSGNTIYF	TRBV18
CASSLPGNDEQYF	TRBV5-1